These 29 T cell receptor beta chains came from one sample sequenced in a study of persistence of HIV-infected CD4 T cells. For these TCRs, the target antigens are not known. Nonspecific anti-CD3/anti-CD28 bead stimulation represents the broad CD4+ T cell repertoire. CD4+ T cells upregulating both CD40 ligand and CD69 were sorted as responding cells. The libraries were made with immunoSEQ version 4 in survey mode. The table came from immunoSEQ multiplex PCR; TCRdb's copy has only in-frame clones and leaves some out. The repertoire includes tens of thousands of clones, approximately 88% of them detected once, and about 1.3% sits in the top ten. The sequences come from CD4+ T cells sorted from PBMCs after approximately 20-hour stimulation, collected from a patient who received antiretroviral therapy. Receptor source: an adult man with HIV who was CMV-seropositive.

The CDR3 sequence: CATSSEGAGYNEQFF. CDR3 nucleotide sequence: TGTGCCACCAGCAGCGAAGGGGCGGGTTACAATGAGCAGTTCTTC. V usage is TRBV15 and J usage is TRBJ2-1, with D tentatively TRBD1 or TRBD2 (5 bases each). Germline CDR1 reads LNHNV; CDR2 reads YYDKDF (reference sequence). The CDR3 extends over 15 amino acids. The V gene lost 3 bases and the J gene lost 4 bases, with 13 bases spanning the gap.

The chain recombines TRBV19 with TRBJ2-4; D is possibly TRBD2 (5 bases). The CDR3 spans 18 residues. With 4 bases removed from V and 0 bases from J, the gap between germline ends came to 19 bases. CDR1 and CDR2 from the germline V gene are LNHDA and SQIVND (reference sequence). The chain's CDR3 is CASSTFSGNNIAKNIQYF. CDR3 bases: TGTGCCAGTAGTACCTTTTCCGGGAACAATATAGCCAAAAACATTCAGTACTTC.

This rearrangement joins TRBV5-1 to TRBJ1-3; D uncertain. The V gene lost 5 bases and the J gene lost 0 bases, with 9 bases spanning the gap. CDR1 and CDR2 from the germline V gene are SGHRS and YFSETQ. The CDR3 has 14 residues. CDR3: CASRRDDSGNTIYF. In DNA form, the CDR3 reads TGCGCCAGCAGGAGGGATGACTCTGGAAACACCATATATTTT.

This chain joins TRBV19 and TRBJ2-7, with 9 bases identical to TRBD1. Germline CDR1 reads LNHDA; CDR2 reads SQIVND (reference sequence). Trimming at V came to 3 bases and at J to 4 bases, leaving 4 bases not matched to a gene. This CDR3 is 14 amino acids long. CDR3 amino acids: CASSMRTGVYEQYF. The CDR3 region has the DNA TGTGCCAGTAGTATGCGGACAGGGGTTTACGAGCAGTACTTC.

The gene calls are TRBV19 and TRBJ2-7; 10 bases line up with TRBD1. Germline CDR1 LNHDA, CDR2 SQIVND (reference sequence). The length of the CDR3 is 15 residues. Trimming at V came to 9 bases and at J to 3 bases, leaving 11 bases not matched to a gene. Written as DNA, the CDR3 is TGTGCCAGCTCTCTCCGGGACAGGGGTCTCTACGAGCAGTACTTC. This sequence encodes CASSLRDRGLYEQYF. The full variable domain, completed using reference TRBV19 and TRBJ2-7, is DGGITQSPKYLFRKEGQNVTLSCEQNLNHDAMYWYRQDPGQGLRLIYYSQIVNDFQKGDIAEGYSVSREKKESFPLTVTSAQKNPTAFYLCASSLRDRGLYEQYFGPGTRLTVT.

This clone appeared once. This chain links TRBV6-5 with TRBJ2-1; the D gene is possibly TRBD2 (6 bases). The CDR3 extends over 14 amino acids. CDR1 is MNHEY, CDR2 SVGAGI, per germline. Trimming took 7 bases from V and 4 from J, leaving 14 bases between them. The CDR3 bases are TGTGCCAGCACCCGGGACTGGAGATACAATGAGCAGTTCTTC. It encodes CASTRDWRYNEQFF.

This clone was found a few times. The chain recombines TRBV14 with TRBJ1-2, with 9 bases lining up with TRBD1. The CDR3 covers 18 residues. V trimming: 1 base; J trimming: 3 bases; junction bases outside the gene matches: 12. Germline loops: CDR1 SGHDN, CDR2 FVKESK. CDR3 sequence reads: CASSQGEGQGSRDYGYTF. The CDR3 DNA is TGTGCCAGCAGCCAAGGAGAGGGACAGGGTAGCCGGGACTATGGCTACACCTTC.

This clone occurred a few times. CDR3 region: CASSAAREGRETQYF. The CDR3 DNA sequence: TGCGCCAGCAGCGCGGCTCGAGAGGGTAGAGAGACCCAGTACTTC. The chain recombines TRBV23-1 with TRBJ2-5; the D gene is possibly TRBD2 (5 bases). TRBV23-1 is labeled an ORF, and its function is uncertain. The CDR3 consists of 15 residues. V was cut by 6 bases and J by 4 bases, with 18 bases left in between.

The chain combines TRBV9 with TRBJ1-1; unclear D gene. Germline lookup yields CDR1 SGDLS and CDR2 YYNGEE. With 0 bases removed from V and 8 bases from J, the gap between germline ends came to 17 bases. CDR3 size: 15 residues. DNA of the CDR3: TGTGCCAGCAGCGTAGGCAATGGCTTTGGGCTCGAAGCTTTCTTT. Translation: CASSVGNGFGLEAFF.

The rearrangement joins TRBV3-1 (or the pseudogene TRBV3-2) to TRBJ1-2, with 8 positions matching TRBD1. Germline V CDR1 and CDR2: LGHDT, YNNKEL (reference sequence). This CDR3 contains 15 residues. The junction had 5 bases not matched to a gene; V was cut back by 1 base and J by 4 bases. CDR3 protein: CASSQGSTGAYGYTF. The CDR3 nucleotides are TGTGCCAGCAGCCAAGGCTCGACAGGGGCCTATGGCTACACCTTC.

The chain is built from TRBV9 and TRBJ1-1, with D unresolved. Germline V gene lookup returns CDR1 SGDLS and CDR2 YYNGEE. The CDR3 is 14 amino acids. Trimming left V 3 bases short and J 2 bases short, with 11 bases between. As DNA, the CDR3 is TGTGCCAGCAGCGCCCTTGTGGTAAACACTGAAGCTTTCTTT. Encoded protein: CASSALVVNTEAFF.

This clone was seen a single time. The chain employs TRBV20-1 and TRBJ1-2; D gene unclear. V was cut by 6 bases and J by 8 bases, with 10 bases left in between. CDR3 length equals 10 residues. Germline CDR1 DFQATT, CDR2 SNEGSKA (reference sequence). The CDR3 region is CSAPDGGYTF. The CDR3 nucleotides read TGCAGTGCCCCGGACGGGGGCTACACCTTC.

This clone was detected once. The V call is TRBV3-1 (or the pseudogene TRBV3-2), the J call TRBJ1-4; the D is unclear. This CDR3 contains 15 residues. Trimming left V 4 bases short and J 8 bases short, with 17 bases between. CDR1 LGHDT and CDR2 YNNKEL come from the germline V gene (reference sequence). CDR3 sequence (DNA): TGTGCCAGCAGCCTCGCCGCGGCAGGTGGGGAAAAACTGTTTTTT. Residues: CASSLAAAGGEKLFF.

This clone was found once. The V gene is TRBV5-6, the J gene TRBJ1-1; 7 bases are shared with TRBD1. Germline V gene lookup returns CDR1 SGHDT and CDR2 YYEEEE. The CDR3 loop spans 14 amino acids. The J segment lost 4 bases and the V segment lost 5 bases, leaving 8 bases of the junction unmatched. The CDR3 region has the DNA TGTGCCAGCAGACGCGACAGGGCCACCACTGAAGCTTTCTTT. This sequence encodes CASRRDRATTEAFF.

The chain employs TRBV27 and TRBJ2-1; unclear D gene. The CDR3 is 14 residues long. With 10 bases removed from V and 0 bases from J, the gap between germline ends came to 13 bases. Germline loops: CDR1 MNHEY, CDR2 SMNVEV (reference sequence). CDR3 sequence reads: CATSTESSYNEQFF. For the CDR3, the DNA is TGTGCCACCTCGACGGAAAGCTCCTACAATGAGCAGTTCTTC.

The chain carries TRBV5-1 and TRBJ2-3; D is uncertain. V dropped 4 bases and J dropped 2 bases, with 14 bases sitting between them. The CDR3 runs to 15 residues. Looked up from germline, CDR1 is SGHRS and CDR2 is YFSETQ. In DNA, the CDR3 is TGCGCCAGCAGCCGAACGGGCCTCAACACAGATACGCAGTATTTT. This sequence encodes CASSRTGLNTDTQYF.

The rearrangement joins TRBV6-5 to TRBJ2-7; TRBD2 matches at 11 bases. The CDR3 runs 14 residues. J lost 5 bases, V lost 2 bases, and 2 bases had no gene match. The germline CDR1 and CDR2 sequences are MNHEY and SVGAGI. CDR3 loop: CASSYGTSGDEQYF. CDR3 DNA sequence: TGTGCCAGCAGTTACGGGACTAGCGGTGACGAGCAGTACTTC.

This chain links TRBV18 with TRBJ1-2; 8 nucleotides match TRBD1. The CDR3 is 17 amino acids. Germline V gene sequence: CDR1 KGHSH, CDR2 LQKENI. Losses at the gene ends were 4 bases for V and 4 bases for J; bases not matched to a gene: 14. The chain's CDR3 is CASSLTELDRDTYGYTF. The DNA of the CDR3 is TGTGCCAGCTCACTTACCGAATTGGACAGGGATACCTATGGCTACACCTTC.

V is TRBV15 and J is TRBJ2-7; 7 bases are a match to TRBD1. The CDR3 runs 14 residues. Germline assignment: CDR1 LNHNV and CDR2 YYDKDF (reference sequence). The J segment lost 4 bases and the V segment lost 5 bases, leaving 8 bases of the junction unmatched. This CDR3 is CATSLRQGGYEQYF. The CDR3 bases are TGTGCCACCAGCTTACGACAGGGCGGTTACGAGCAGTACTTC.

The J gene is TRBJ2-7, the V gene TRBV3-1 (or the pseudogene TRBV3-2); D gene unclear. This CDR3 is built from 15 residues. The germline V gene has CDR1 LGHDT and CDR2 YNNKEL (reference sequence). Trimming took 4 bases from V and 5 from J, leaving 18 bases between them. The CDR3: CASSLNGPRSNEQYF. The CDR3 DNA follows: TGTGCCAGCAGCCTAAACGGACCTAGGTCCAACGAGCAGTACTTC.

The V call is TRBV15, the J call TRBJ2-7, with D possibly matching TRBD1 (5 bases). V was shortened by 4 bases and J by 4 bases, with 14 bases between the two germline ends. This CDR3 contains 14 residues. Germline loops: CDR1 LNHNV, CDR2 YYDKDF (reference sequence). The CDR3 DNA reads as TGTGCCACCAGCACCGGAAAGACAGATTACGAGCAGTACTTC. Its protein product is CATSTGKTDYEQYF.

In its sample, this clone was seen once. The chain links TRBV6-2 or TRBV6-3 to TRBJ1-5, with 9 positions matching TRBD1. The CDR3 runs to 16 residues. After removal of 0 bases from V and 3 bases from J, the junction contained 3 bases not matched to a gene. CDR1 MNHEY and CDR2 SVGEGT come from the germline V gene. CDR3: CASSYSGTGNNQPQHF. The CDR3 DNA reads as TGTGCCAGCAGTTACTCCGGGACAGGGAACAATCAGCCCCAGCATTTT.

The chain is built from TRBV7-2 and TRBJ2-4, with D tentatively TRBD2 (7 bases). CDR1 SGHTA and CDR2 FQGNSA come from the germline V gene. This CDR3 region has 17 residues. The ends were cut back, 4 bases at V and 0 bases at J, with 16 bases in the middle. CDR3 bases: TGTGCCAGCAGCTCCCAAGGGGGGGTAAAAGCCAAAAACATTCAGTACTTC. Translated: CASSSQGGVKAKNIQYF.

The chain couples TRBV2 to TRBJ1-5, with TRBD1 as a possible D gene (5 bases). This CDR3 spans 14 amino acids. Germline values: CDR1 SNHLY, CDR2 FYNNEI. V was pared by 6 bases and J by 4 bases, with 13 bases between. The CDR3 loop reads CASSARRGNQPQHF. In DNA form, the CDR3 reads TGTGCCAGCAGCGCCCGACGGGGGAATCAGCCCCAGCATTTT.

The gene calls are TRBV7-2 and TRBJ2-7; a possible D gene is TRBD1 (5 bases). CDR1 is SGHTA and CDR2 is FQGNSA in the germline V gene. Trimming cost V 6 bases and J 0 bases, with 15 bases left between them. There are 15 residues in the CDR3. The CDR3 region has the DNA TGTGCCAGCAGGCAGGGCGGAACAAACTCCTACGAGCAGTACTTC. It specifies CASRQGGTNSYEQYF.

This chain connects TRBV10-3 to TRBJ1-2, with a tentative D call TRBD1 (5 bases). CDR1 and CDR2 (germline): ENHRY, SYGVKD. CDR3 size: 15 residues. V lost 2 bases and J 0 bases, leaving 10 bases between the germline ends. CDR3 sequence: CAISEKQVANYGYTF. The CDR3 DNA reads TGTGCCATCAGTGAGAAACAGGTAGCTAACTATGGCTACACCTTC.

The rearrangement uses TRBV7-8 and TRBJ1-6; the match to TRBD1 covers 9 bases. The CDR3 has 16 residues. The germline gives CDR1 SGHVS, CDR2 FQNEAQ. With 5 bases clipped from V and 0 bases from J, the junction kept 2 bases outside the gene matches. The DNA for the CDR3 is TGTGCCAGCAGCGGACAGGGGAGCTCCTATAATTCACCCCTCCACTTT. Protein sequence: CASSGQGSSYNSPLHF.

The chain recombines TRBV4-2 with TRBJ1-5; 8 bases match TRBD1. J was trimmed by 2 bases and V by 4 bases; bases with no gene match: 4. This CDR3 is 15 amino acids long. Germline V gene data show CDR1 as LGHNA and CDR2 as YNFKEQ. For the CDR3, the DNA is TGTGCCAGCAGCCCCAAGGACAGGGGCAATCAGCCCCAGCATTTT. Protein: CASSPKDRGNQPQHF.

This sequence joins TRBV12-3 or TRBV12-4 and TRBJ1-2, with D hard to call. Trimming removed 4 bases from V and 0 bases from J, with 3 bases in between. The CDR3 totals 12 residues. CDR3 nucleotide sequence: TGTGCCAGCAGTTCAACTAACTATGGCTACACCTTC. Protein product: CASSSTNYGYTF.